The 2 T cell receptor beta chains given below trace back to one sample, sequenced in a study of tissue T cells after allogeneic stem cell transplantation. The table came from immunoSEQ multiplex PCR; TCRdb's copy has only in-frame clones and leaves some out. The table includes over 40,000 clones, about three quarters detected once. Sequenced input: sorted cells pooled from one or two spleens. Every receptor here comes from a pool of C57BL/6 mice in good health.

Details on this clone: Germline and genes: mouse. Sequencing ends 1 residue short of the CDR3 end; the germline J gene provides the rest. This sequence joins TRBV5 and TRBJ2-7; no reliable D call. In germline, CDR1 is LGHNA, CDR2 YNLKQL (reference sequence). The V and J ends lost 0 bases and 4 bases respectively, with 7 bases between them. The CDR3 has 13 residues. The CDR3 reads CASSQESGYEQYF. The part of the CDR3 DNA that was read is TGTGCCAGCAGCCAAGAGAGCGGGTATGAACAGTAC.

On this clone: Mouse germline and gene names are used. The read finishes 1 residue shy of the CDR3 end, and the germline J gene is used to complete it. This chain links TRBV1 with TRBJ2-5; D possibly corresponds to TRBD2 (5 bases). CDR1 and CDR2 (germline): NSQYPW, LRSPGD (reference sequence). The CDR3 covers 16 residues. Between the trimmed V and J ends, which lost 0 bases and 0 bases, there was a span of 10 bases. CDR3 DNA, as far as it was read: TGCACCTGCAGTGCAGACCGAACTGGTAACCAAGACACCCAGTAC. Protein: CTCSADRTGNQDTQY. The full CDR3 is CTCSADRTGNQDTQYF.